The entry below gives a single TCR beta chain sequence along with its context. These data are taken from a study of blood T cell repertoires in COVID-19. As for the study in general: Researchers got acute and convalescent COVID-19 samples from the United States, Italy and Spain. Sample material is recorded as cDNA or gDNA derived from T cells, B-cell-depleted T cells, or PBMCs.

Seattle-derived patients entered the study during active infection and were followed longitudinally. Authors' methods: Amplification with reference gene primers provided the estimates of nucleated cell counts. Produced via immunoSEQ multiplex PCR; TCRdb's table is partial and in-frame only. D and trimming were read from the DNA, whereas the V and J calls and clone size are those reported in that table. The sample yields about 260,000 clones, approximately 88% seen once. This CDR3 has 14 residues. Trimming shortened V by 1 base and J by 7 bases, and 10 bases separated the two germline ends. Germline CDR1 and CDR2: SGHAT and FQNNGV.

This chain links TRBV11-2 with TRBJ2-2; TRBD1 is a possible D gene (5 bases). This receptor was identified in a woman between 70 and 85 years old with COVID-19, enrolled during active disease. The specimen sequenced was peripheral blood. The CDR3 region is CASSLVHQGGELFF. In nucleotides, the CDR3 is TGTGCCAGCAGCTTAGTGCACCAGGGCGGGGAGCTGTTTTTT.